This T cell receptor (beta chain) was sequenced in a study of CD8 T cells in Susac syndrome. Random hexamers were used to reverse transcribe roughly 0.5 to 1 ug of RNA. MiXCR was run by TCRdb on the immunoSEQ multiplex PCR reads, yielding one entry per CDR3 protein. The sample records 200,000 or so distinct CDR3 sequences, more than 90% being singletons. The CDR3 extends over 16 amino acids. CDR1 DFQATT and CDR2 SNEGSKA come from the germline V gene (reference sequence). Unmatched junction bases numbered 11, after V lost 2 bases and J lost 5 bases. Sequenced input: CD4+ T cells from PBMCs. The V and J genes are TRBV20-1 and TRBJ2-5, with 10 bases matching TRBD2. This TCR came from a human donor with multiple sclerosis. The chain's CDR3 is CSARPSSGGARETQYF. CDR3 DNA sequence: TGCAGTGCTAGACCGTCCAGCGGGGGGGCCAGGGAGACCCAGTACTTC.